The 21 T cell receptor beta chains below all came from one sample that was sequenced in a study of blood T cells in healthy people across ages. Next came a second PCR, run for about 6 to 11 cycles, which used a sample-barcoded 5' primer along with a J-beta primer mix. TCRdb independently ran MiXCR on the 5' RACE reads; one entry per CDR3 protein. This sample carries 600,000 to 1,000,000 distinct CDR3 sequences, roughly 64% of them seen once, and the ten largest clones take roughly 22%. Sequenced material: blood. These receptors all stem from a man aged 30 to 39 in good health.

This clonotype was counted between two and nine times. The chain is built from TRBV20-1 and TRBJ2-5; D not resolved. CDR1 is DFQATT, CDR2 SNEGSKA, per germline (reference sequence). V was cut by 4 bases and J by 1 base, with 10 bases left in between. The CDR3 is made up of 13 amino acids. CDR3 coding DNA: TGCAGTGCTAAGTCAGTCCTCCAAGAGACCCAGTACTTC. Translation: CSAKSVLQETQYF.

This chain links TRBV6-5 with TRBJ2-7; D might be TRBD2 (7 bases). The CDR3 runs 16 residues. Trimming left V 4 bases short and J 7 bases short, with 23 bases between. CDR1 is MNHEY, CDR2 SVGAGI, per germline. This CDR3 is CASSSVWGGLFDEQYF. CDR3 nucleotide sequence: TGTGCCAGCAGTTCCGTTTGGGGGGGCCTCTTCGATGAGCAGTACTTC.

This clonotype was counted between two and nine times. This chain connects TRBV3-1 to TRBJ1-2, with D maybe TRBD1 (5 bases). This CDR3 spans 14 amino acids. V gave up 1 base and J gave up 5 bases, with 11 bases separating them. Germline V gives CDR1 LGHDT, CDR2 YNNKEL (reference sequence). Written as DNA, the CDR3 is TGTGCCAGCAGCCAAGTCCGGGACGGTTATGGCTACACCTTC. It codes for CASSQVRDGYGYTF.

CDR3 bases: TGCAGCGTCGGACAGGGGACTGAAGCTTTCTTT. This encodes CSVGQGTEAFF. This chain links TRBV29-1 with TRBJ1-1, with 9 bases identical to TRBD1. CDR3 length: 11 amino acids. V shed 6 bases, J shed 5 bases, and the junction held 1 base outside the gene matches. The germline V gene encodes CDR1 SQVTM and CDR2 ANQGSEA.

This clonotype occurred a few times. J is TRBJ1-2 and V is TRBV4-2; D gene unclear. Trimming stripped 1 base from V and 3 bases from J, with 9 bases between. Germline CDR1 LGHNA, CDR2 YNFKEQ. There are 14 residues in the CDR3. The CDR3 protein is CASSQGTIDYGYTF. CDR3 DNA: TGTGCCAGCAGCCAAGGAACCATCGACTATGGCTACACCTTC.

This chain connects TRBV7-9 to TRBJ2-4, with 9 bases matching TRBD1. The end of the DNA fits TRBJ2-7 better, so the J call may be wrong. The CDR3 runs 15 residues. Germline lookup yields CDR1 SEHNR and CDR2 FQNEAQ (reference sequence). The CDR3 here is CASSRGDRVFNEQYF. The CDR3 nucleotides read TGTGCCAGCAGCCGGGGGGACAGGGTATTCAACGAGCAGTACTTC.

The gene calls are TRBV12-3 or TRBV12-4 and TRBJ1-4; D unresolved. Trimming took off 6 bases at V and 4 bases at J, with 9 bases between the two ends. The CDR3 totals 13 residues. Here the CDR3 DNA reads TGTGCCAGCAGATACGGAATTAATGAAAAACTGTTTTTT. It yields the protein CASRYGINEKLFF.

As DNA, the CDR3 is TGTGCCAGTACCTCGGACAGAGGAACAACCTACGAGCAGTACTTC. Residues: CASTSDRGTTYEQYF. The V gene is TRBV19, the J gene TRBJ2-7; D is perhaps TRBD1 (6 bases). The germline CDR1 and CDR2 sequences are LNHDA and SQIVND (reference sequence). There are 15 residues in the CDR3. Trimming pared 7 bases from V and 2 bases from J, leaving 18 bases between.

The chain has TRBV7-8 and TRBJ1-2; D unresolved. Trimming pared 7 bases from V and 8 bases from J, leaving 23 bases between. The CDR3 covers 15 residues. Germline V gene sequence: CDR1 SGHVS, CDR2 FQNEAQ. The DNA of the CDR3 is TGTGCCAGCAACCCTGCGGACGGATTATTTGGCGGCTACACCTTC. Translating it yields CASNPADGLFGGYTF.

The rearrangement joins TRBV20-1 to TRBJ2-7; possibly TRBD1 or TRBD2 for D (5 bases each). Trimming stripped 2 bases from V and 4 bases from J, with 12 bases between. Germline lookup yields CDR1 DFQATT and CDR2 SNEGSKA (reference sequence). The CDR3 covers 13 residues. The CDR3 region has the DNA TGCAGTGCTAGAAGGGGTGACTATTACGAGCAGTACTTC. Protein: CSARRGDYYEQYF.

This sequence joins TRBV20-1 and TRBJ2-5, with TRBD2 matching over 9 bases. V shed 5 bases, J shed 5 bases, and the junction held 9 bases outside the gene matches. This CDR3 is 14 amino acids long. Germline lookup yields CDR1 DFQATT and CDR2 SNEGSKA (reference sequence). CDR3 DNA sequence: TGCAGTGCTCAGCTAGCGGGGATTGTCGAGACCCAGTACTTC. This codes for CSAQLAGIVETQYF.

V usage is TRBV10-3 and J usage is TRBJ2-7, with D perhaps matching TRBD1 (5 bases). Germline assignment: CDR1 ENHRY and CDR2 SYGVKD. Trimming removed 4 bases at V and 0 bases at J, with 16 bases between. CDR3 length: 16 residues. CDR3 protein: CAISGKGHSLSYEQYF. The CDR3 DNA reads as TGTGCCATCAGTGGAAAGGGGCACTCCCTCTCCTACGAGCAGTACTTC.

Only one count was recorded for this clonotype. The chain is built from TRBV6-6 and TRBJ2-7; no clear D. CDR1 MNHNY and CDR2 SVGAGI come from the germline V gene (reference sequence). The CDR3 extends over 13 amino acids. The V and J ends lost 4 bases and 3 bases respectively, with 10 bases between them. Written as DNA, the CDR3 is TGTGCCAGCAGTTCCTTTTCGGGCTACGAGCAGTACTTC. Translation gives CASSSFSGYEQYF.

This clonotype was seen a few times. Given a much more abundant clone one base away, this may be a read error. The chain couples TRBV6-4 to TRBJ2-1, with D perhaps being TRBD1 or TRBD2 (6 bases each). V gave up 3 bases and J gave up 6 bases, with 9 bases separating them. Germline CDR1 MRHNA, CDR2 SNTAGT. The CDR3 spans 13 residues. DNA of the CDR3: TGTGCCAGCAGTGAGGGGGGCAGCAATGAGCAGTTCTTC. Translated: CASSEGGSNEQFF.

This clonotype was detected a few times. The gene calls are TRBV20-1 and TRBJ2-1, with a possible D match to TRBD2 (6 bases). The V end lost 3 bases, the J end lost 10 bases, and 7 bases lay between the germline ends. The CDR3 totals 10 residues. Germline loops: CDR1 DFQATT, CDR2 SNEGSKA (reference sequence). The CDR3 nucleotides read TGCAGTGCTAGTCGGGAGGAGCAGTTCTTC. It yields the protein CSASREEQFF.

The V gene is TRBV20-1, the J gene TRBJ2-5, with 13 bases lining up with TRBD2. The CDR3 totals 16 residues. The V gene end was trimmed by 6 bases and the J gene end by 1 base; junction bases not matched to a gene: 8. Germline CDR1 and CDR2: DFQATT and SNEGSKA (reference sequence). The CDR3: CSALGLAGHSQETQYF. CDR3 DNA: TGCAGTGCCTTGGGACTAGCGGGGCATAGCCAAGAGACCCAGTACTTC.

The chain uses TRBV5-1 and TRBJ2-1; 10 bases match TRBD2. The CDR3 runs to 15 residues. Germline V gene sequence: CDR1 SGHRS, CDR2 YFSETQ. The ends lost 7 bases at V and 7 bases at J; junction bases unmatched: 11. The CDR3 reads CASSQRGGPRNEQFF. DNA for the CDR3: TGCGCCAGCTCACAGCGGGGGGGCCCTCGGAATGAGCAGTTCTTC.

The rearrangement joins TRBV7-9 to TRBJ2-3, with 9 bases aligning to TRBD1. With V trimmed by 5 bases and J by 6 bases, 6 bases remained unmatched. CDR1 is SEHNR and CDR2 is FQNEAQ in the germline V gene (reference sequence). The CDR3 totals 14 residues. Here the CDR3 DNA reads TGTGCCAGCAGCCCATTGACAGGGGGGGATACGCAGTATTTT. Its protein product is CASSPLTGGDTQYF.

The V and J genes are TRBV27 and TRBJ2-5; 8 bases are shared with TRBD2. CDR1 is MNHEY, CDR2 SMNVEV, per germline (reference sequence). The CDR3 totals 16 residues. With 9 bases clipped from V and 1 base from J, the junction kept 13 bases outside the gene matches. The CDR3 reads CARSMGLVLAQETQYF. CDR3 in DNA: TGTGCCAGAAGCATGGGACTAGTCTTGGCCCAAGAGACCCAGTACTTC.

The chain links TRBV20-1 to TRBJ2-7; 8 bases agree with TRBD1. Trimming removed 4 bases from V and 6 bases from J; junction bases left unmatched: 11. The germline CDR1 and CDR2 sequences are DFQATT and SNEGSKA (reference sequence). CDR3 length: 14 amino acids. CDR3 bases: TGCAGTGCTACGCCCCGACAGGGGAACTGCGAGCAGTACTTC. Translation gives CSATPRQGNCEQYF.

J is TRBJ2-7 and V is TRBV12-3 or TRBV12-4, with 7 bases fitting TRBD1. The trim removed 8 bases at V and 1 base at J, leaving 5 bases unmatched. This CDR3 has 13 amino acids. CDR3 residues: CASAKQGSYEQYF. The CDR3 DNA reads as TGTGCCAGCGCAAAACAGGGGTCCTACGAGCAGTACTTC.